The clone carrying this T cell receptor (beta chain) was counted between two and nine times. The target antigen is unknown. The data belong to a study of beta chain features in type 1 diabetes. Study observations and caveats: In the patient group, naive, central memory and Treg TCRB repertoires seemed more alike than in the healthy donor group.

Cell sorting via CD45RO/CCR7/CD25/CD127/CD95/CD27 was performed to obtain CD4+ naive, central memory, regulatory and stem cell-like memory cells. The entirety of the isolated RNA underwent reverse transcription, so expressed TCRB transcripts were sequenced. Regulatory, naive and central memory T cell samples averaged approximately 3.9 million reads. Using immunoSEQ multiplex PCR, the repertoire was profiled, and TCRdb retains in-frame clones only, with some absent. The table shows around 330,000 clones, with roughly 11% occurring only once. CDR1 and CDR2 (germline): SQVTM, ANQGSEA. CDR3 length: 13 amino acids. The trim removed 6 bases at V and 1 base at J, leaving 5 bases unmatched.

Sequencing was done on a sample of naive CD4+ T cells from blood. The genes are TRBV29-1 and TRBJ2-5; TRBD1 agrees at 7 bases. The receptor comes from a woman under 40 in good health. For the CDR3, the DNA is TGCAGCGTCCTGGACAGGACCCAAGAGACCCAGTACTTC. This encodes CSVLDRTQETQYF.